Listed below are T cell receptor beta chains from one sample, sequenced in a study of identical twins. Each CDR3 protein is one row after TCRdb ran MiXCR on the 5' RACE reads. The sample consists of about 810,000 distinct CDR3 sequences, 12% of them appearing once. This same sample was also taken into another study, of yellow fever vaccine responses in identical twins.

The sequenced sample was PBMCs. These receptors were obtained from a woman aged 18-29 years in good health. Both conserved end residues are part of each CDR3. Fields, in order: V gene, CDR3 length, J gene, D gene, clone size, CDR3 protein, CDR3 DNA. A D gene is named only where the DNA matches it firmly. Size tells how often a clone was seen (once, few, many) or the class of an expanded clone, and some rows leave it out.

TRBV9	16	TRBJ2-4	NA	few	CASSKFSGEAKNIQYF	TGTGCCAGCAGCAAGTTTAGCGGCGAAGCCAAAAACATTCAGTACTTC
TRBV25-1	15	TRBJ2-1	TRBD2	few	CASSEKRGSYNEQFF	TGTGCCAGCAGTGAAAAGCGGGGGTCCTACAATGAGCAGTTCTTC
TRBV13	15	TRBJ2-3	NA	NA	CASSSTALRTDTQYF	TGTGCCAGCAGCTCGACAGCTCTTCGTACAGATACGCAGTATTTT
TRBV5-5	14	TRBJ2-7	TRBD1	NA	CASSQDRGRVEQYF	TGTGCCAGCAGCCAGGACAGGGGGCGGGTCGAGCAGTACTTC
TRBV7-9	14	TRBJ2-1	TRBD2	NA	CASERGSSYNEQFF	TGTGCCTCAGAGCGGGGCAGCTCCTACAATGAGCAGTTCTTC
TRBV5-1	15	TRBJ1-1	NA	many	CASSFRAGRGTEAFF	TGCGCCAGCAGCTTCAGGGCAGGGCGAGGGACTGAAGCTTTCTTT
TRBV2	16	TRBJ2-1	TRBD2	many	CASRTSGRVADNEQFF	TGTGCCAGCAGGACTAGCGGGAGGGTGGCTGACAATGAGCAGTTCTTC
TRBV6-1	15	TRBJ1-2	NA	NA	CASLGRGGTNYGYTF	TGTGCCAGCCTGGGCCGTGGCGGGACTAACTATGGCTACACCTTC
TRBV18	14	TRBJ2-7	NA	few	CASSPPGAGYEQYF	TGTGCCAGCTCACCACCGGGCGCGGGCTACGAGCAGTACTTC
TRBV20-1	15	TRBJ1-2	NA	many	CSASPNTQGGIGYTF	TGCAGTGCCAGCCCCAATACACAAGGCGGTATTGGCTACACCTTC
TRBV3-1	19	TRBJ2-1	TRBD1	few	CASSQEIEGQTGRWSEQFF	TGTGCCAGCAGCCAAGAAATCGAAGGGCAGACAGGGCGGTGGAGTGAGCAGTTCTTC
TRBV3-1	16	TRBJ2-2	NA	few	CASLPRGPPGTGELFF	TGTGCCAGCCTCCCCCGTGGACCCCCGGGCACCGGGGAGCTGTTTTTT
TRBV20-1	12	TRBJ1-1	TRBD1	NA	CSVGGEGTEAFF	TGCAGTGTAGGGGGCGAAGGCACTGAAGCTTTCTTT
TRBV12-3/TRBV12-4	14	TRBJ1-5	NA	NA	CASSFRVNNQPQHF	TGTGCCAGCAGTTTCCGGGTCAATAATCAGCCCCAGCATTTT
TRBV3-1	16	TRBJ2-3	NA	few	CASSQPWEGATDTQYF	TGTGCCAGCAGCCAACCTTGGGAGGGGGCAACAGATACGCAGTATTTT
TRBV5-5	15	TRBJ2-6	NA	few	CASSSQASGANVLTF	TGTGCCAGCAGCTCACAGGCCTCTGGGGCCAACGTCCTGACTTTC
TRBV7-9	15	TRBJ1-4	NA	few	CASSLEGAGGEKLFF	TGTGCCAGCAGCTTGGAAGGGGCAGGTGGAGAAAAACTGTTTTTT
TRBV7-8	16	TRBJ2-3	NA	few	CASSLRDKKPGDTQYF	TGTGCCAGCAGCTTACGGGACAAAAAACCCGGAGATACGCAGTATTTT
TRBV20-1	15	TRBJ2-2	NA	NA	CSARRSGQNTGELFF	TGCAGTGCTAGACGGAGCGGGCAGAACACCGGGGAGCTGTTTTTT
TRBV20-1	17	TRBJ2-1	TRBD2	few	CSASDPTGTSAQNEQFF	TGCAGTGCTAGTGATCCCACCGGGACTAGCGCCCAGAATGAGCAGTTCTTC
TRBV24-1	12	TRBJ1-2	NA	few	CATSLGNYGYTF	TGTGCCACCAGTTTGGGAAACTATGGCTACACCTTC
TRBV6-2/TRBV6-3	14	TRBJ2-2	NA	NA	CASSYARVTGELFF	TGTGCCAGCAGTTACGCCAGGGTCACCGGGGAGCTGTTTTTT
TRBV12-3/TRBV12-4	13	TRBJ1-5	NA	many	CASSLVFDQPQHF	TGTGCCAGCAGTTTAGTTTTTGATCAGCCCCAGCATTTT
TRBV20-1	13	TRBJ2-1	TRBD2	NA	CSARGLAEREQFF	TGCAGTGCTAGAGGACTAGCAGAACGGGAGCAGTTCTTC
TRBV15	14	TRBJ2-3	NA	NA	CATSNPGQTDTQYF	TGTGCCACCAGCAACCCAGGACAAACAGATACGCAGTATTTT
TRBV7-2	14	TRBJ1-2	NA	few	CASSLVVQGDGYTF	TGTGCCAGCAGCTTAGTGGTACAGGGTGATGGCTACACCTTC
TRBV6-1	16	TRBJ2-1	TRBD2	NA	CASSEASGGAYNEQFF	TGTGCCAGCAGTGAAGCTAGCGGGGGGGCCTACAATGAGCAGTTCTTC
TRBV10-3	17	TRBJ2-4	NA	few	CAISESIRGSRENIQYF	TGTGCCATCAGTGAATCAATCAGGGGCAGTAGGGAAAACATTCAGTACTTC
TRBV29-1	14	TRBJ2-5	TRBD1	NA	CSVGEDRLGETQYF	TGCAGCGTAGGAGAGGACAGGCTTGGGGAGACCCAGTACTTC
TRBV6-1	14	TRBJ1-5	NA	many	CATGREISNQPQHF	TGTGCCACAGGAAGGGAGATTAGCAATCAGCCCCAGCATTTT
TRBV6-5	15	TRBJ1-5	NA	few	CASSYSTGPNQPQHF	TGTGCCAGCAGTTACTCGACGGGACCCAATCAGCCCCAGCATTTT
TRBV10-3	14	TRBJ2-5	TRBD2	few	CAISSGRAQETQYF	TGTGCCATCTCTAGCGGGAGGGCCCAGGAGACCCAGTACTTC
TRBV7-9	15	TRBJ1-1	TRBD1	NA	CASSVTGGRVSEAFF	TGTGCCAGCAGCGTCACAGGGGGTAGGGTGTCTGAAGCTTTCTTT
TRBV12-3/TRBV12-4	16	TRBJ2-3	TRBD2	NA	CASTLRTSGRADTQYF	TGTGCCAGCACCCTTCGGACTAGCGGGAGAGCAGATACGCAGTATTTT
TRBV4-1	14	TRBJ2-5	NA	few	CASSHRQVQETQYF	TGCGCCAGCAGCCATCGACAGGTTCAAGAGACCCAGTACTTC
TRBV12-3/TRBV12-4	15	TRBJ1-5	NA	few	CASSEAGLDNQPQHF	TGTGCCAGCAGTGAGGCGGGTCTAGACAATCAGCCCCAGCATTTT
TRBV6-2/TRBV6-3	15	TRBJ2-1	TRBD2	NA	CASSYTLAGGNEQFF	TGTGCCAGCAGTTACACATTAGCGGGGGGTAATGAGCAGTTCTTC
TRBV29-1	16	TRBJ1-5	TRBD1	NA	CSVAQGGQGAGQPQHF	TGCAGCGTCGCTCAAGGGGGACAGGGGGCGGGTCAGCCCCAGCATTTT
TRBV3-1	13	TRBJ2-1	NA	many	CASSQTRYNEQFF	TGTGCCAGCAGCCAAACCCGGTACAATGAGCAGTTCTTC
TRBV7-6	15	TRBJ1-5	TRBD1	NA	CASSLGTGDREPQHF	TGTGCCAGCAGCTTAGGGACAGGGGATCGTGAGCCCCAGCATTTT